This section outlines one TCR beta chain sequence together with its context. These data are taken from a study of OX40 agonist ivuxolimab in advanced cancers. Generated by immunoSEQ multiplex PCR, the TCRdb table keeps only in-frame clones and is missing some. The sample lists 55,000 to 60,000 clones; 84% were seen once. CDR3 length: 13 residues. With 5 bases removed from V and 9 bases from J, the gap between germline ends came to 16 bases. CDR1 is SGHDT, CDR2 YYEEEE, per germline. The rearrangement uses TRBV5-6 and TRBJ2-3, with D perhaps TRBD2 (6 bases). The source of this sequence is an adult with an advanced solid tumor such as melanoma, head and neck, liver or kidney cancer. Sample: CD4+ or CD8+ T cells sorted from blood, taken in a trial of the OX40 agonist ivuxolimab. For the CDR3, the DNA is TGTGCCAGCAGTCCAACGTCGGGAGACACGCAGTATTTT. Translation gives CASSPTSGDTQYF.